What follows describes a single T cell receptor (beta chain). As yet, its antigen is unknown. Produced via immunoSEQ multiplex PCR; TCRdb's table is partial and in-frame only. Of 15,000 to 20,000 clones detected, 86% appear once; the ten largest clones hold over 0.7%. Looked up from germline, CDR1 is MDHEN and CDR2 is SYDVKM. The CDR3 is 13 amino acids. V shed 11 bases and J shed 4 bases, with 17 bases lying between them. These data are taken from a study of T cells in narcolepsy. Study-wide points: Comparing one patient's CSF and blood CD4+ clonotypes highlighted HCRT- and TRIB2-specific autoreactive clonotypes. Autoreactive clone sequences were missing from some blood memory CD4+ repertoires. Blood of same and different patients, but not healthy controls, reportedly held recurring autoreactive clonotypes.

The TCR sequence derives from a human donor in good health. Specimen: memory (CD45RA-) CD4+ T cells from blood. The chain uses TRBV28 and TRBJ1-1; tentative D call: TRBD1 (5 bases). The CDR3 DNA is TGTGCCGCTGGGGAGGGGCGGGCCACTGAAGCTTTCTTT. Its translation is CAAGEGRATEAFF. Together with reference TRBV28 and TRBJ1-1, the CDR3 gives the full variable domain: DVKVTQSSRYLVKRTGEKVFLECVQDMDHENMFWYRQDPGLGLRLIYFSYDVKMKEKGDIPEGYSVSREKKERFSLILESASTNQTSMYLCAAGEGRATEAFFGQGTRLTVV.